The 3 T cell receptor beta chains below were found in one sample sequenced in a study of T cell responses to AZD1222 COVID-19 vaccine. Only in-frame clones appear in the TCRdb table, and some are missing; sequencing was by immunoSEQ multiplex PCR. The sample comprises around 140,000 clones, over 75% of which are singletons, and roughly 1.7% rests with the top ten. The sample consisted of peripheral blood, taken on day 0 of AZD1222 vaccination. These receptors were taken from an adult in good health.

The chain carries TRBV3-1 (or the pseudogene TRBV3-2) and TRBJ2-7; D not certain. The V end lost 4 bases, the J end lost 0 bases, and 13 bases lay between the germline ends. The CDR3 is 15 amino acids. Germline V lookup: CDR1 LGHDT, CDR2 YNNKEL (reference sequence). CDR3 nucleotide sequence: TGTGCCAGCAGCCCCGAAAGACCTCCCTCCTACGAGCAGTACTTC. Translation: CASSPERPPSYEQYF.

The rearrangement joins TRBV19 to TRBJ1-6, with a tentative D call TRBD1 (5 bases). Between the trimmed V and J ends, which lost 6 bases and 10 bases, there was a span of 13 bases. This CDR3 region has 13 residues. Per germline, CDR1 LNHDA and CDR2 SQIVND (reference sequence). The CDR3 spells CASSRVGESPLHF. In DNA, the CDR3 is TGTGCCAGTAGCAGGGTTGGAGAGTCACCCCTCCACTTT.

The gene calls are TRBV11-3 and TRBJ2-5; D is uncertain. Germline V gene data show CDR1 as SGHNT and CDR2 as YENEEA. V shed 3 bases and J shed 1 base, with 6 bases lying between them. This CDR3 comprises 13 residues. CDR3 amino acids: CASSFDTQETQYF. CDR3 bases: TGTGCCAGCAGCTTTGACACCCAAGAGACCCAGTACTTC.